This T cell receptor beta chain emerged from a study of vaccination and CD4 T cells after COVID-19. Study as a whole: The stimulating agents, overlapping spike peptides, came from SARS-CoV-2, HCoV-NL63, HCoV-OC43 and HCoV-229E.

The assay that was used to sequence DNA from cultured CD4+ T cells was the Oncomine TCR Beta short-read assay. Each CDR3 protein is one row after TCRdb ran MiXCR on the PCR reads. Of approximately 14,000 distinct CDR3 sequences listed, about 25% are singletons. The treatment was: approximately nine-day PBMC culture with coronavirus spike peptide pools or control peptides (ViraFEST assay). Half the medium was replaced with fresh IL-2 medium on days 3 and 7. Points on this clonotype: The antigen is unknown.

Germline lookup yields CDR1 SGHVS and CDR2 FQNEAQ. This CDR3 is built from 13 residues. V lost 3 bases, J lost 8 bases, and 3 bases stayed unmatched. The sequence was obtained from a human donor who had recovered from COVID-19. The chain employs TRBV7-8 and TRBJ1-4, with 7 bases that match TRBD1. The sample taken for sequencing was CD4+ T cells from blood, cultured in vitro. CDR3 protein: CASSLGQNEKLFF. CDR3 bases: TGTGCCAGCAGCTTGGGACAGAACGAAAAACTGTTTTTT.